The 13 T cell receptor beta chains below were found in one sample sequenced in a study of CD8+CD57+ T cells in acquired aplastic anemia. CDR3 and TCR beta VDJ profiling relied on a genomic DNA template. TCRdb redid the calling of the reads with MiXCR, one entry per CDR3 protein. Of about 98,000 distinct CDR3 sequences in the sample, roughly two thirds are singletons; the top ten hold approximately 65%. Sequencing was done on patients that had shown CD8+CD57+ cell expansion by flow cytometry. The sequencing input was sorted CD4+, CD8+, or CD8+CD57+ T cells (not recorded which) from PBMCs. These receptors all stem from a human donor with aplastic anemia.

The chain employs TRBV12-3 or TRBV12-4 and TRBJ1-2; the match to TRBD1 covers 8 bases. The CDR3 runs to 15 residues. Trimming at V came to 1 base and at J to 4 bases, leaving 5 bases not matched to a gene. CDR3 bases: TGTGCCAGCAGTTTAGGGGACAGGAGGTCCTATGGCTACACCTTC. Protein sequence: CASSLGDRRSYGYTF.

The chain combines TRBV20-1 with TRBJ1-5; a weak D match, TRBD1 (6 bases). Trimming removed 0 bases from V and 9 bases from J, with 15 bases in between. The germline V gene has CDR1 DFQATT and CDR2 SNEGSKA (reference sequence). The CDR3 loop spans 14 amino acids. The CDR3 here is CSAREGHAKGPQHF. CDR3 nucleotide sequence: TGCAGTGCTAGAGAGGGACACGCCAAGGGGCCCCAGCATTTT.

V is TRBV24-1 and J is TRBJ2-2; a possible D gene is TRBD2 (6 bases). This CDR3 is 14 amino acids long. The germline CDR1 and CDR2 sequences are KGHDR and SFDVKD. With 6 bases removed from V and 3 bases from J, the gap between germline ends came to 10 bases. CDR3 loop: CATSKGLDTGELFF. CDR3 nucleotides: TGTGCCACCAGTAAGGGACTCGACACCGGGGAGCTGTTTTTT.

The rearrangement uses TRBV10-3 and TRBJ2-1; perhaps TRBD2 as D (6 bases). CDR3 length: 16 residues. Germline CDR1 is ENHRY and CDR2 is SYGVKD. V lost 2 bases and J lost 9, with 20 bases in between. CDR3 DNA sequence: TGTGCCATCAGTGAGCTTTTATCGGGCGGGGTCAGTGAGCAGTTCTTC. Amino acid sequence: CAISELLSGGVSEQFF.

The CDR3 nucleotides are TGTGCCAGCAGCCTCACCGTACCCCCAGGTCCCCGGGATCATAATTCACCCCTCCACTTT. As protein: CASSLTVPPGPRDHNSPLHF. This chain joins TRBV4-2 and TRBJ1-6; D call uncertain. Germline values: CDR1 LGHNA, CDR2 YNFKEQ. CDR3 length: 20 residues. V was pared by 4 bases and J by 5 bases, with 27 bases between.

This chain joins TRBV7-2 and TRBJ2-5; D possibly corresponds to TRBD2 (5 bases). The CDR3 covers 14 residues. V was pared by 2 bases and J by 9 bases, with 16 bases between. CDR1 SGHTA and CDR2 FQGNSA come from the germline V gene. The CDR3 protein is CASSLSRPNGAQYF. The CDR3 nucleotides are TGTGCCAGCAGCTTAAGTCGTCCGAACGGGGCCCAGTACTTC.

The rearrangement joins TRBV4-3 to TRBJ1-6; perhaps TRBD1 as D (6 bases). Trimming shortened V by 1 base and J by 10 bases, and 20 bases separated the two germline ends. CDR3 length: 17 residues. Germline V gene lookup returns CDR1 LGHNA and CDR2 YSLEER. CDR3 in DNA: TGCGCCAGCAGCCAAGGAGCCGGGACCGGGGGGGGCTCACCCCTCCACTTT. It yields the protein CASSQGAGTGGGSPLHF.

The V call is TRBV24-1, the J call TRBJ1-1, with TRBD1 matching over 8 bases. The CDR3 is 14 residues long. Looked up from germline, CDR1 is KGHDR and CDR2 is SFDVKD. V shed 2 bases, J shed 9 bases, and the junction held 7 bases outside the gene matches. The CDR3 DNA sequence: TGTGCCACCAGTGATTCCGGTCGACAGGGGAAAGCTTTCTTT. It yields the protein CATSDSGRQGKAFF.

Comments on this clonotype: A junction boundary mismatches the germline segment, possibly from a read error. V and J are TRBV19 and TRBJ1-2; D is perhaps TRBD1 (6 bases). This CDR3 spans 16 amino acids. Germline V lookup: CDR1 LNHDA, CDR2 SQIVND (reference sequence). CDR3 in amino acids: CASREVRDTPNYGYIF. DNA for the CDR3: TGTGCCAGTAGGGAGGTCCGGGACACACCTAACTATGGTTACATCTTC.

This chain connects TRBV25-1 to TRBJ2-7; 11 positions match TRBD2. The germline V gene encodes CDR1 MGHDK and CDR2 SYGVNS. V lost 1 base to trimming and J lost 5 bases; unmatched junction nucleotides: 13. The CDR3 has 18 residues. This CDR3 reads CASSELGTSGTPRDEQYF. DNA of the CDR3: TGTGCCAGCAGTGAATTAGGGACTAGCGGTACGCCCAGGGACGAGCAGTACTTC.

This CDR3 reads CSVRGPGQTYEQYF. The CDR3 DNA reads TGCAGCGTCAGGGGCCCGGGACAAACTTACGAGCAGTACTTC. The J gene is TRBJ2-7, the V gene TRBV29-1; D is perhaps TRBD1 (6 bases). Germline CDR1 SQVTM, CDR2 ANQGSEA. CDR3 length equals 14 residues. With 6 bases removed from V and 4 bases from J, the gap between germline ends came to 19 bases.

This clonotype was detected many times. The chain recombines TRBV6-1 with TRBJ1-2; a possible D gene is TRBD1 (5 bases). Trimming took off 2 bases at V and 0 bases at J, with 10 bases between the two ends. The CDR3 covers 15 residues. Germline CDR1 and CDR2: MNHNS and SASEGT. CDR3 DNA: TGTGCCAGCAGTGAAACAGAGACAGCTAACTATGGCTACACCTTC. The encoded protein is CASSETETANYGYTF.

The V call is TRBV15, the J call TRBJ1-4; 7 bases match TRBD1. V lost 5 bases, J lost 0 bases, and 6 bases stayed unmatched. The CDR3 length is 16 residues. Germline V gives CDR1 LNHNV, CDR2 YYDKDF (reference sequence). CDR3 sequence reads: CATSPGTVATNEKLFF. The CDR3 DNA is TGTGCCACCAGCCCCGGGACAGTGGCAACTAATGAAAAACTGTTTTTT.